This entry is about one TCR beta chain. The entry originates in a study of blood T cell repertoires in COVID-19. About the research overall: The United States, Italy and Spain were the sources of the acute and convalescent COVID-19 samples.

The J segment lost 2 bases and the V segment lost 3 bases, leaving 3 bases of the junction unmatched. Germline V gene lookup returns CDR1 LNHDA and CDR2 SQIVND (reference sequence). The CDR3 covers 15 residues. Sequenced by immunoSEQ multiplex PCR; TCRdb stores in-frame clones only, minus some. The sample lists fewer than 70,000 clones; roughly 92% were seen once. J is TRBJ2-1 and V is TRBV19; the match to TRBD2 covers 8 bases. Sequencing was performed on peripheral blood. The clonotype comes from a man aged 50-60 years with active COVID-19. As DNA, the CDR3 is TGTGCCAGTAGTATTCAAGCGGGGGCCTACAATGAGCAGTTCTTC. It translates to CASSIQAGAYNEQFF.